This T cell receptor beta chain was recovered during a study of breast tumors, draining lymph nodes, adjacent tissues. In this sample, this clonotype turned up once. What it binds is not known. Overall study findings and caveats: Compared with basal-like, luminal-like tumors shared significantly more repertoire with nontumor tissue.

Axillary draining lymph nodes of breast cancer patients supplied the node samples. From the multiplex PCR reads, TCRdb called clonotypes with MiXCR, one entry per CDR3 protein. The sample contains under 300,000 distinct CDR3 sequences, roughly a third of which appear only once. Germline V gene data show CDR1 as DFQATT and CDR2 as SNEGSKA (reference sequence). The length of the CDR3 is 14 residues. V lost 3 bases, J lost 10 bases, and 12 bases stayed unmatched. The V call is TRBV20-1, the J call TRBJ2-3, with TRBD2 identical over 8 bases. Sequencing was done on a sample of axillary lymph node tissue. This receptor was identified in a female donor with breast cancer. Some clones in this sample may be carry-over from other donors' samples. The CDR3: CSASLPRGGGAQYF. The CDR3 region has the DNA TGCAGTGCTAGCTTACCCCGGGGGGGCGGCGCGCAGTATTTT.